This T cell receptor (beta chain) was sequenced for a study of OX40 agonist ivuxolimab in advanced cancers. Across the whole study: Partial responses occurred in Three dose-escalation patients, one with hepatocellular carcinoma and two with cutaneous melanoma.

This clone showed up just once. Method: immunoSEQ multiplex PCR; TCRdb's copy keeps in-frame clones and lacks some. The profile covers roughly 15,000 clones, with approximately 86% appearing a single time and about 20% taken by the ten largest. The CDR3 loop spans 14 amino acids. Germline values: CDR1 SGHTA, CDR2 FQGNSA. V shed 1 base, J shed 2 bases, and the junction held 1 base outside the gene matches. The source material was CD4+ or CD8+ T cells sorted from blood, sampled in a trial of the OX40 agonist ivuxolimab. The receptor was isolated from an adult with an advanced solid tumor such as melanoma, head and neck, liver or kidney cancer. The chain uses TRBV7-2 and TRBJ2-7; TRBD2 agrees at 8 bases. The CDR3 reads CASSLGGRTYEQYF. Written as DNA, the CDR3 is TGTGCCAGCAGCTTAGGCGGGAGGACCTACGAGCAGTACTTC.